Sequencing of this T cell receptor (beta chain) was carried out in a study of immune evolution from preneoplasia to lung adenocarcinoma listed by TCRdb under 2021. Context from the whole study: No AAH lesions showed HLA loss of heterozygosity, compared with 7% of AIS, 15% of MIA and around 35% of ADC lesions. The immune data were integrated with whole exome sequencing and methylation data obtained from the same cohort of nodules. The overall cohort comprised approximately 53 patients with pulmonary nodules who underwent surgical resection. Class I HLA alleles were inferred from exome data with POLYSOLVER, and allele-specific HLA loss was detected with LOHHLA. TCR sequencing data were obtained from around 56 patients. The study reported that fewer than 130 samples were used for TCR sequencing. Sample size was based on specimen availability rather than a prior power calculation. Resected precursor lesions (AAH, AIS, MIA) and invasive adenocarcinomas were compared against paired morphologically normal lung tissue. The study combined immune gene expression, TCR sequencing and multiplex immunofluorescence to profile immune contexture across lung adenocarcinoma precursors and invasive adenocarcinoma. What the authors observed across the whole study: Normal lung had the highest top T cell clone frequencies, which appeared to decline progressively from AAH through AIS, MIA and invasive adenocarcinoma. The highest clonality was observed in normal lung, whereas higher T cell density and diversity but lower clonality appeared to be present in later-stage lesions. Findings were based on association rather than direct causation; larger cohorts with long-term follow-up and longitudinal biopsies were deemed needed. Compared with EGFR-mutant or double wild-type lesions, KRAS-mutant nodules had the highest T cell clonality. Because every patient came from Japan and China, how well the results apply to Western populations was uncertain.

Using the immunoSEQ hsTCRbeta Kit, TCR beta CDR3 regions were sequenced from DNA. The original methods were these. TCR sequencing data were analysed with the ImmunoSEQ Analyzer. T cell clonality was calculated on productive rearrangements as 1 minus Pielou's evenness. The inverse Simpson index, applied to productive templates, was used to measure T cell diversity. T cell density was defined as TCR beta template counts normalized to usable DNA, with usable DNA estimated by amplifying and sequencing housekeeping genes. TCR metrics were compared across histologic stages using two-sided Kruskal-Wallis tests. Imported from immuneACCESS, the table was reduced by TCRdb to in-frame sequences with V and J called. These copies leave out some clones; in studies compared against another copy, an unresolved V gene accounts for under half, and the cause of the remainder is not known. D and trimming come from the DNA, and the V and J calls and clone size come from that table. The sample includes roughly 28,000 clones, with about three quarters observed a single time. The ten largest clonotypes hold around 5% of the sample.

This clone was detected only a few times. It lacks a known antigen. Base qualities were left out, and no much larger clone turns up one base away. Between 2014 and 2017, the patients underwent resection in either Japan or China. Two lung cancer pathologists independently reviewed H&E slides to confirm the histologic diagnosis of every case. Macro-dissection after pathologic assessment enriched premalignant or tumor cells for nucleic acid extraction. FFPE tissue was used for DNA isolation with the AllPrep DNA/RNA FFPE Kit. CDR1 and CDR2, per the germline V gene, are KGHSY and FQNENV. The CDR3 numbers 12 residues from cysteine through phenylalanine. Kept here is only the CDR3 DNA, which spans 36 bases and is read in frame from base 1. V was cut back by 4 bases and J by 12 bases, leaving a gap of 13 bases between them.

This clonotype was sampled from a person in their sixties with invasive lung adenocarcinoma. Some clones in this sample may be carry-over from other donors' samples. Input material: FFPE invasive lung adenocarcinoma tissue. This specimen's cell subset or site label, interpreted: frankly invasive lung adenocarcinoma (ADC). The chain couples TRBV16 to TRBJ1-5; TRBD1 is perhaps the D gene, given 5 matching bases. Read as DNA, the sequence is TGTGCCAGCAGCCCCACACAGGATTACCAGCATTTT. Translated, it reads CASSPTQDYQHF. With all but the CDR3 taken from the reference TRBV16 and TRBJ1-5 genes, the full variable domain is: GEEVAQTPKHLVRGEGQKAKLYCAPIKGHSYVFWYQQVLKNEFKFLISFQNENVFDETGMPKERFSAKCLPNSPCSLEIQATKLEDSAVYFCASSPTQDYQHFGDGTRLSIL.